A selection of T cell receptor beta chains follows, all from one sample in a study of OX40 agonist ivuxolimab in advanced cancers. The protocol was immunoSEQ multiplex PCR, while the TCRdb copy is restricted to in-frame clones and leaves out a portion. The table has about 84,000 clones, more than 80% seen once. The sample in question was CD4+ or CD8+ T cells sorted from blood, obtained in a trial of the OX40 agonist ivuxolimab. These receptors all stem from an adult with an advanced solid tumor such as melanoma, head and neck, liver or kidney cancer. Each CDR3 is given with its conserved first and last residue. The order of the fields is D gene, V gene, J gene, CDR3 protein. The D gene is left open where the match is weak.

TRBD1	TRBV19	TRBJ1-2	CASSIPDRPYYGYTF
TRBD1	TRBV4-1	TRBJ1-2	CASSLLGTDGYTF
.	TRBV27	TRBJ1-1	CASSLYGGTEAFF
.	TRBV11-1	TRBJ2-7	CASSQGPYEQYF
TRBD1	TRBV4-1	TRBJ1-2	CASSKAGQGRLYGYTF
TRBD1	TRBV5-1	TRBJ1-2	CASTGGDGYTF
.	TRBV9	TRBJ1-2	CASTGGYGYTF
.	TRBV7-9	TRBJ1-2	CASSLGRLRDGSYGYTF
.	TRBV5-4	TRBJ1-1	CASSLFDTEAFF
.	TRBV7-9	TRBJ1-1	CASSPLTGGANTEAFF
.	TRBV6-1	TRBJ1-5	CASSELGQRNQPQHF
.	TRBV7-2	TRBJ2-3	CASSYLGGTDTQYF
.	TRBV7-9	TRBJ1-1	CASSPRSNGDTEAFF
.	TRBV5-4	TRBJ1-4	CASSFGSENEKLFF
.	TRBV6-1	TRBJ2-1	CASSEGLTGIYNEQFF
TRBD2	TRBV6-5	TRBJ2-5	CASSSGGAGETQYF
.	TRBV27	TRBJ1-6	CASSRTDHNSPLHF
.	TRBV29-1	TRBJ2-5	CSVVGPQETQYF
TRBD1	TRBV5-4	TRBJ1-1	CASSQGQVNTEAFF
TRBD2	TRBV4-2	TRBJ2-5	CASSQLSRLAGEETQYF
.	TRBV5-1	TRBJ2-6	CASSTDSSGANVLTF
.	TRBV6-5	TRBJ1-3	CASSYTPNRGNTIYF
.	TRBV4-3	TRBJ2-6	CASSQEPPGSGANVLTF
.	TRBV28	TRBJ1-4	CASTETRVGEKLFF
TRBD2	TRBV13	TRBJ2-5	CASSLGGRGVAETQYF
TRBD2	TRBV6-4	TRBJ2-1	CASSDPSGGINEQFF
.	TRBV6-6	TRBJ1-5	CASSYFATEGDQPQHF
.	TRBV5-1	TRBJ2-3	CASSIVTGGPMDTQYF
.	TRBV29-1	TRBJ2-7	CSVGPRTYEQYF
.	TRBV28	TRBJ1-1	CASSLPPPVGTEAFF
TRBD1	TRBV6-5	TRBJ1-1	CASRGDRTNTEAFF
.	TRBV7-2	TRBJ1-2	CASSEGVGFNYGYTF
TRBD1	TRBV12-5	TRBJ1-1	CASGLGQGRAEAFF
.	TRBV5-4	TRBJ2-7	CASSSVFEQYF
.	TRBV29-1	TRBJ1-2	CSASRGGGYTF
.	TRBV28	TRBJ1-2	CASSFTVNYGYTF
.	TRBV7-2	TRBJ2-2	CASSPGAGRAGELFF
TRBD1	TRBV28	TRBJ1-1	CASSLTGTGVTEAFF
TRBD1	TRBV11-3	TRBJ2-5	CASSRQGGYGETQYF
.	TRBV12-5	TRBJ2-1	CASGPPRPGAYNEQFF
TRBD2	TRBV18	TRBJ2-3	CASSPNEGLAGAASTDTQYF
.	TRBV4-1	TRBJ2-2	CASSQGRAGEPVGGELFF
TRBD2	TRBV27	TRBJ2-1	CASSRLTSGDYNEQFF